This T cell receptor beta chain came from a study of T cell clonotyping in hematopoietic cell transplantation. Regarding the study as a whole: Without cell sorting, CD4 versus CD8 contributions remain unresolved. Recipient TCR diversity dropped after transplant; expanded clonotypes rose from day 30 to 180. Broader posttransplant TCR repertoire diversity was predicted by graft donor and pretransplant recipient Inverse Simpson Index values.

V was shortened by 1 base and J by 4 bases, with 8 bases between the two germline ends. The CDR3 extends over 13 amino acids. Germline CDR1 GTSNPN, CDR2 SVGIG (reference sequence). This clone was counted a single time. Its antigen is unknown. Libraries were prepared by immunoSEQ multiplex PCR; TCRdb keeps only in-frame clonotypes and omits some of them. The sample has roughly 10,000 clones, 60% to 80% seen once; the top ten hold over 45%. Recipients were bled about 28 days pretransplant and at posttransplant days 30, 100, 180. The source of this sequence is a female patient aged 45 to 65 who had an allogeneic stem cell transplant from a related donor, so the T cells may come from the graft donor. Some clones in this sample may be carry-over from other donors' samples. This specimen was peripheral blood mononuclear cells, taken 180 days after allogeneic stem cell transplant. V gene TRBV30 combines with J gene TRBJ1-5; no clear D. CDR3 coding DNA: TGTGCCTGGAGTGGGGGAGTGAATCAGCCCCAGCATTTT. Translated, it gives CAWSGGVNQPQHF.